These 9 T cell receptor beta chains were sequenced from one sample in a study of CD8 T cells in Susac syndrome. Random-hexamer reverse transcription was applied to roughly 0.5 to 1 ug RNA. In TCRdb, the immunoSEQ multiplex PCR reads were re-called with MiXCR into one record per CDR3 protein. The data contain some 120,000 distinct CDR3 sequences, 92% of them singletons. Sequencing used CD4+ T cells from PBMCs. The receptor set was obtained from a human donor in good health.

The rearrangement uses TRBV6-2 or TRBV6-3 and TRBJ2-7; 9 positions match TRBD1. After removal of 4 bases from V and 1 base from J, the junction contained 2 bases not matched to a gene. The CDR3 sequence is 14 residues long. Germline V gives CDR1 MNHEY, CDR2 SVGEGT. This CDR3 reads CASSWGQGSYEQYF. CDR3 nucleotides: TGTGCCAGCAGTTGGGGACAGGGATCCTACGAGCAGTACTTC.

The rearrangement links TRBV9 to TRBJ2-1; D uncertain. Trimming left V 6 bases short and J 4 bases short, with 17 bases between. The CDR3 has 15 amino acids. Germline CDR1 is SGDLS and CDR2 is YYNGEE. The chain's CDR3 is CASTRSGKGYNEQFF. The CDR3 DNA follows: TGTGCCAGCACCAGGTCGGGTAAGGGTTACAATGAGCAGTTCTTC.

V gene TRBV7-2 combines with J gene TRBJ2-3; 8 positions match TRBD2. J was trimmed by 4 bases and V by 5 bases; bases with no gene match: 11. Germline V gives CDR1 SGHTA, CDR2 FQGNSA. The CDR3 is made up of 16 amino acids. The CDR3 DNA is TGTGCCAGCAGCCCGCGTCGACTAGCGCGGCCAGATACGCAGTATTTT. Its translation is CASSPRRLARPDTQYF.

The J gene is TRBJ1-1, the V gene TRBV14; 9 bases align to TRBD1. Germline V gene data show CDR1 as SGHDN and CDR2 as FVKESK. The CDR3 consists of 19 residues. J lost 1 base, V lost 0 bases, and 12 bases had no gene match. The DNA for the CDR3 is TGTGCCAGCAGCCAAGAGAGGTGGACAGGGGCAATTAGGAACACTGAAGCTTTCTTT. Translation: CASSQERWTGAIRNTEAFF.

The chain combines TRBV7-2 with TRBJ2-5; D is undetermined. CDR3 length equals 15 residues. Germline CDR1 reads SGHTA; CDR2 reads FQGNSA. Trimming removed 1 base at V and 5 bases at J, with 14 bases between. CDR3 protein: CASSLVDKVGETQYF. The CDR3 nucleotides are TGTGCCAGCAGCTTAGTCGACAAGGTCGGCGAGACCCAGTACTTC.

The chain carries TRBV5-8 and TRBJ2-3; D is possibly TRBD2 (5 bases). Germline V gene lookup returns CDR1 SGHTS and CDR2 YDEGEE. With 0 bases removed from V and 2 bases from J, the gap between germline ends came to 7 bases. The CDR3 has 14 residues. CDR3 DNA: TGTGCCAGCAGCTTGGGGACTTACACAGATACGCAGTATTTT. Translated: CASSLGTYTDTQYF.

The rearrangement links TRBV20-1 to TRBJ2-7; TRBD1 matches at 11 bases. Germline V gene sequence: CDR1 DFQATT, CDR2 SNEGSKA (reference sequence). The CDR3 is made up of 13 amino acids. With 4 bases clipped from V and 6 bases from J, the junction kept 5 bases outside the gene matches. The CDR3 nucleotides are TGCAGTGCTAAAGGGACAGGGGGAACCGAGCAGTACTTC. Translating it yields CSAKGTGGTEQYF.

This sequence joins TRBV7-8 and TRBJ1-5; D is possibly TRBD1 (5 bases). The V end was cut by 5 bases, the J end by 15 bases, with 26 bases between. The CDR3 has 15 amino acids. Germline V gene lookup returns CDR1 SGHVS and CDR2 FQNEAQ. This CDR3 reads CASSPGTSNRGPAHF. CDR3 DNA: TGTGCCAGCAGCCCAGGGACCTCCAACCGGGGCCCAGCGCATTTT.

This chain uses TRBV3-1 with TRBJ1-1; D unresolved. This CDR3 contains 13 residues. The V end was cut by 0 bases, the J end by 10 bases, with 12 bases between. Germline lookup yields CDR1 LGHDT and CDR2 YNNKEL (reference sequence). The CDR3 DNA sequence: TGTGCCAGCAGCCAAGATCACCTATGGGGAGCTTTCTTT. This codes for CASSQDHLWGAFF.